The 14 T cell receptor beta chains reported below all come from one sample, sequenced in a study of vaccination and CD4 T cells after COVID-19. Antigens of these TCRs are unknown. This sample's treatment: approximately nine-day PBMC culture with coronavirus spike peptide pools or control peptides (ViraFEST assay). Sequenced with the Oncomine TCR Beta short-read assay was DNA taken from cultured CD4+ T cells. TCRdb passed the PCR reads through MiXCR, listing each CDR3 protein once. The repertoire holds approximately 12,000 distinct CDR3 sequences, with about 30% as singletons. The material sequenced was CD4+ T cells from blood, cultured in vitro, taken after SARS-CoV-2 vaccination. These receptors all stem from a human donor who had recovered from COVID-19.

The chain couples TRBV11-2 to TRBJ2-7; 9 nucleotides align to TRBD2. The CDR3 consists of 14 residues. Germline lookup yields CDR1 SGHAT and CDR2 FQNNGV. J gave up 3 bases and V 4 bases, and 4 bases lay outside the gene matches. This chain's CDR3 is CASSSLAGVYEQYF. The CDR3 coding sequence is TGTGCCAGCAGCTCCTTAGCGGGAGTCTACGAGCAGTACTTC.

The CDR3 loop reads CASSIDLIGLESGANVLTF. The CDR3 DNA follows: TGTGCCAGTAGTATAGACCTGATAGGGTTAGAATCTGGGGCCAACGTCCTGACTTTC. The rearrangement links TRBV19 to TRBJ2-6, with no clear D. Trimming left V 0 bases short and J 1 base short, with 16 bases between. This CDR3 is 19 amino acids long. The V gene's germline CDR1 is LNHDA and CDR2 SQIVND (reference sequence).

The genes are TRBV28 and TRBJ2-7; either TRBD1 or TRBD2 may fit D (6 bases each). Germline V lookup: CDR1 MDHEN, CDR2 SYDVKM. Between the trimmed V and J ends, which lost 7 bases and 4 bases, there was a span of 23 bases. This CDR3 is built from 16 residues. In nucleotides, the CDR3 is TGTGCCAGCAAAACGGGCGGGTTTGGGGGGCCGTACGAGCAGTACTTC. Translating it yields CASKTGGFGGPYEQYF.

The genes are TRBV27 and TRBJ2-7; D possibly corresponds to TRBD1 (6 bases). CDR1 MNHEY and CDR2 SMNVEV come from the germline V gene (reference sequence). V lost 2 bases and J lost 2, with 16 bases in between. The CDR3 runs 16 residues. The CDR3 DNA reads TGTGCCAGCAGTTTACTCCGTGGCAAGGGGGCCTACGAGCAGTACTTC. Translation gives CASSLLRGKGAYEQYF.

The V and J genes are TRBV19 and TRBJ1-1, with D maybe TRBD1 (5 bases). The CDR3 loop spans 14 amino acids. Germline V gives CDR1 LNHDA, CDR2 SQIVND (reference sequence). V dropped 6 bases and J dropped 1 base, with 12 bases sitting between them. The CDR3 bases are TGTGCCAGTAGGCGGGACGCGCAGAACACTGAAGCTTTCTTT. Protein: CASRRDAQNTEAFF.

The chain combines TRBV7-3 with TRBJ2-2, with D perhaps TRBD2 (5 bases). Germline V gives CDR1 SGHTA, CDR2 FQGTGA. V lost 5 bases, J lost 5 bases, and 15 bases lay in between. This CDR3 has 15 residues. The CDR3 here is CASSPLDVWTGELFF. CDR3 coding DNA: TGTGCCAGCAGCCCACTAGACGTCTGGACCGGGGAGCTGTTTTTT. The full variable domain, in which reference TRBV7-3 and TRBJ2-2 provide the parts outside the CDR3, is GAGVSQTPSNKVTEKGKYVELRCDPISGHTALYWYRQSLGQGPEFLIYFQGTGAADDSGLPNDRFFAVRPEGSVSTLKIQRTERGDSAVYLCASSPLDVWTGELFFGEGSRLTVL.

The V gene is TRBV20-1, the J gene TRBJ2-5; D uncertain. Trimming pared 1 base from V and 5 bases from J, leaving 8 bases between. The CDR3 loop spans 12 amino acids. CDR1 is DFQATT, CDR2 SNEGSKA, per germline (reference sequence). CDR3 protein: CSARGLGETQYF. Here the CDR3 DNA reads TGCAGTGCTAGAGGTCTCGGGGAGACCCAGTACTTC.

This clonotype came up a few times. This chain links TRBV19 with TRBJ1-1, with TRBD1 as a possible D gene (6 bases). The length of the CDR3 is 14 residues. The germline V gene has CDR1 LNHDA and CDR2 SQIVND (reference sequence). V lost 8 bases, J lost 0 bases, and 13 bases lay in between. CDR3 sequence: CASQKGGMNTEAFF. The CDR3 DNA is TGTGCCAGTCAAAAGGGGGGGATGAACACTGAAGCTTTCTTT.

The rearrangement joins TRBV6-5 to TRBJ1-1; TRBD1 agrees at 11 bases. J gave up 0 bases and V 2 bases, and 5 bases lay outside the gene matches. CDR1 MNHEY and CDR2 SVGAGI come from the germline V gene. The CDR3 is 17 amino acids. The CDR3 spells CASSYAGTGGLNTEAFF. Here the CDR3 DNA reads TGTGCCAGCAGTTACGCCGGGACAGGGGGATTGAACACTGAAGCTTTCTTT.

The chain recombines TRBV4-3 with TRBJ2-7; maybe TRBD2 (6 bases). Germline V lookup: CDR1 LGHNA, CDR2 YSLEER. Trimming pared 4 bases from V and 2 bases from J, leaving 15 bases between. The CDR3 loop spans 15 amino acids. The DNA of the CDR3 is TGCGCCAGCAGCCGCAGCCGGGACTTTACCTACGAGCAGTACTTC. This codes for CASSRSRDFTYEQYF.

The chain recombines TRBV28 with TRBJ1-5; 8 nucleotides agree with TRBD1. The J segment lost 6 bases and the V segment lost 7 bases, leaving 14 bases of the junction unmatched. Germline CDR1 and CDR2: MDHEN and SYDVKM. The length of the CDR3 is 16 residues. The chain's CDR3 is CASKVGFGQGSQPQHF. CDR3 DNA sequence: TGTGCCAGCAAAGTGGGTTTCGGACAGGGTAGTCAGCCCCAGCATTTT.

The chain carries TRBV18 and TRBJ2-3, with 11 bases aligning to TRBD2. This CDR3 has 16 residues. CDR1 and CDR2 from the germline V gene are KGHSH and LQKENI. The J segment lost 0 bases and the V segment lost 3 bases, leaving 2 bases of the junction unmatched. Here the CDR3 reads CASSPRLAGSTDTQYF. In DNA form, the CDR3 reads TGTGCCAGCTCACCTCGACTAGCGGGGAGCACAGATACGCAGTATTTT.

The CDR3 is CSARYVTEAFF. CDR3 coding DNA: TGCAGTGCTAGGTATGTCACTGAAGCTTTCTTT. J is TRBJ1-1 and V is TRBV20-1; D call uncertain. The CDR3 covers 11 residues. V lost 3 bases, J lost 4 bases, and 6 bases lay in between. Germline V gives CDR1 DFQATT, CDR2 SNEGSKA (reference sequence).

Within the sample, this clonotype is medium-sized. V and J are TRBV5-1 and TRBJ2-3, with 7 bases that match TRBD2. This CDR3 contains 16 residues. The V segment lost 0 bases and the J segment 4 bases; nucleotides outside the gene matches: 8. Germline V gives CDR1 SGHRS, CDR2 YFSETQ. The CDR3, as DNA: TGCGCCAGCAGCTTGGCCTGGGGCGGGAGCCCAGATACGCAGTATTTT. Residues: CASSLAWGGSPDTQYF.